This T cell receptor beta chain was retrieved from a study of control samples from healthy donors and cancer patients. Assay: immunoSEQ multiplex PCR; the TCRdb copy retains only in-frame clones and omits some. The table lists some 150,000 clones, around 90% of them singletons. CDR3 length: 15 residues. Germline values: CDR1 LNHDA, CDR2 SQIVND (reference sequence). With 2 bases removed from V and 1 base from J, the gap between germline ends came to 11 bases. V and J are TRBV19 and TRBJ1-1; a possible D gene is TRBD1 (5 bases). This receptor was identified in a man aged 30-40 years in good health. Input material: blood. DNA for the CDR3: TGTGCCAGTAGTATATATTATCAGGGGAACACTGAAGCTTTCTTT. Its translation is CASSIYYQGNTEAFF.